A single sample is the source of the 24 T cell receptor beta chains below, sequenced in a study of T cells in Graves' hyperthyroidism and ophthalmopathy (dated by TCRdb to between 2018 and 2021). Library creation used multiplex PCR. This sample was sequenced with an Illumina HiSeq 2000. Amplification of TCR beta CDR3 regions was carried out from RNA transcripts. For the first round of RT-PCR on the TCR CDR3, the HTBI primer set was used together with the Qiagen OneStep RT-PCR kit. The public reads were run again by TCRdb, first through fastp at Q25 and then through MiXCR, and only productive beta chains were kept. Under each unique CDR3 protein, matching rows form one entry showing the most common genes and DNA. In this sample the table shows a few hundred thousand distinct CDR3 sequences, more than 15% of which occur a single time. Of the sample, around 6.6% is held by the ten largest clones. The sample taken for sequencing was blood. The source of these receptors is a woman aged 25 to 39 with Graves' hyperthyroidism.

There are a few counts of this clonotype. This rearrangement joins TRBV30 to TRBJ2-3, with 8 bases that match TRBD2. CDR1 GTSNPN and CDR2 SVGIG come from the germline V gene (reference sequence). Unmatched junction bases numbered 13, after V lost 2 bases and J lost 6 bases. This CDR3 is built from 16 residues. This chain's CDR3 is CAWSRTPIAGWDTQYF. The DNA for the CDR3 is TGTGCCTGGAGTCGTACCCCCATAGCGGGGTGGGATACGCAGTATTTT.

This chain joins TRBV7-9 and TRBJ2-7; D perhaps matches TRBD2 (6 bases). The CDR3 consists of 14 residues. The V and J ends lost 2 bases and 2 bases respectively, with 10 bases between them. The germline V gene encodes CDR1 SEHNR and CDR2 FQNEAQ (reference sequence). In nucleotides, the CDR3 is TGTGCCAGCAGCTTACTCTCTAGCGCCTACGAGCAGTACTTC. Protein sequence: CASSLLSSAYEQYF.

The V and J genes are TRBV7-6 and TRBJ2-1; 8 nucleotides agree with TRBD1. The length of the CDR3 is 13 residues. Germline CDR1 SGHVS, CDR2 FNYEAQ. The V gene end was trimmed by 5 bases and the J gene end by 12 bases; junction bases not matched to a gene: 9. CDR3 in amino acids: CASSLGQGPRQFF. The DNA for the CDR3 is TGTGCCAGCAGCCTTGGACAGGGTCCGCGGCAGTTCTTC.

In this sample, this clonotype turned up many times. The chain has TRBV20-1 and TRBJ2-3; TRBD2 aligns across 13 bases. CDR3 length: 15 amino acids. Germline CDR1 reads DFQATT; CDR2 reads SNEGSKA (reference sequence). Trimming at V came to 3 bases and at J to 3 bases, leaving 3 bases not matched to a gene. CDR3 protein: CSASLTSGRTDTQYF. The CDR3 nucleotides are TGCAGTGCTAGTCTGACTAGCGGGAGGACAGATACGCAGTATTTT.

This clonotype showed up just a few times. The genes are TRBV7-8 and TRBJ2-1, with unresolved D. The CDR3 spans 16 residues. Germline-derived CDR1 and CDR2 are SGHVS and FQNEAQ. Trimming shortened V by 2 bases and J by 0 bases, and 11 bases separated the two germline ends. The CDR3 protein is CASSLREQFSYNEQFF. CDR3 sequence (DNA): TGTGCCAGCAGCTTAAGGGAACAGTTCTCCTACAATGAGCAGTTCTTC.

This clonotype was recorded a few times. CDR3 sequence reads: CASSHLKLAGGGYEQYF. Here the CDR3 DNA reads TGTGCCAGCAGTCACCTGAAACTAGCGGGAGGGGGCTACGAGCAGTACTTC. The rearrangement links TRBV6-2 or TRBV6-3 to TRBJ2-7; 13 bases agree with TRBD2. Trimming at V came to 5 bases and at J to 3 bases, leaving 10 bases not matched to a gene. Germline V CDR1 and CDR2: MNHEY, SVGEGT. The CDR3 length is 17 residues.

This clonotype was counted ten times or more. This chain uses TRBV7-2 with TRBJ1-1; D ambiguous. Trimming cost V 4 bases and J 6 bases, with 6 bases left between them. This CDR3 contains 11 residues. Germline V CDR1 and CDR2: SGHTA, FQGNSA. CDR3 sequence: CASSSSPEAFF. The CDR3 DNA sequence: TGTGCCAGCAGCTCAAGCCCTGAAGCTTTCTTT. Full variable domain (missing parts from reference TRBV7-2 and TRBJ1-1): GAGVSQSPSNKVTEKGKDVELRCDPISGHTALYWYRQSLGQGLEFLIYFQGNSAPDKSGLPSDRFSAERTGGSVSTLTIQRTQQEDSAVYLCASSSSPEAFFGQGTRLTVV.

The chain has TRBV11-2 and TRBJ2-4; tentatively, D is TRBD1 (6 bases). The V end was cut by 1 base, the J end by 3 bases, with 13 bases between. CDR1 and CDR2 from the germline V gene are SGHAT and FQNNGV. This CDR3 is built from 16 residues. The DNA for the CDR3 is TGTGCCAGCAGCTTAGTCACAGGGATGGGCAAAAACATTCAGTACTTC. Its protein product is CASSLVTGMGKNIQYF.

V usage is TRBV4-2 and J usage is TRBJ2-6; D might be TRBD1 or TRBD2, each matching 6 bases. The CDR3 consists of 19 residues. Germline V lookup: CDR1 LGHNA, CDR2 YNFKEQ. V was cut by 3 bases and J by 0 bases, with 18 bases left in between. The CDR3 bases are TGTGCCAGCAGCCACCGAGGGGGGCGGGGTACCTCTGGGGCCAACGTCCTGACTTTC. It translates to CASSHRGGRGTSGANVLTF.

This clonotype was seen many times. V and J are TRBV29-1 and TRBJ2-7; 9 nucleotides agree with TRBD2. The CDR3 runs to 15 residues. Germline CDR1 and CDR2: SQVTM and ANQGSEA. With 6 bases clipped from V and 3 bases from J, the junction kept 12 bases outside the gene matches. CDR3 DNA: TGCAGCGTGGCTGAGGACAGCGGGGGGTTCTACGAGCAGTACTTC. This translates into CSVAEDSGGFYEQYF.

In its sample, this clonotype was seen many times. The chain has TRBV20-1 and TRBJ1-2; the D is unclear. Trimming shortened V by 5 bases and J by 0 bases, and 13 bases separated the two germline ends. Germline V lookup: CDR1 DFQATT, CDR2 SNEGSKA (reference sequence). The CDR3 is 14 amino acids. The DNA of the CDR3 is TGCAGTGCTGATGGACCATCAGCTAACTATGGCTACACCTTC. Its translation: CSADGPSANYGYTF.

This clonotype has a handful of counts. This rearrangement joins TRBV6-2 or TRBV6-3 to TRBJ2-2; 7 nucleotides align to TRBD2. This CDR3 has 12 residues. Losses at the gene ends were 9 bases for V and 4 bases for J; bases not matched to a gene: 2. Germline V gene data show CDR1 as MNHEY and CDR2 as SVGEGT. The CDR3 is CASQRGTGELFF. The DNA for the CDR3 is TGTGCCAGTCAGCGGGGCACCGGGGAGCTGTTTTTT.

This clonotype occurred many times. The chain has TRBV20-1 and TRBJ2-5, with 7 nucleotides matching TRBD1. From germline, CDR1 is DFQATT and CDR2 SNEGSKA (reference sequence). CDR3 length: 11 amino acids. V dropped 6 bases and J dropped 11; count of bases not matched to a gene: 9. In nucleotides, the CDR3 is TGCAGTGCCAGGGACAGCGCCCCACAGTACTTC. Its protein product is CSARDSAPQYF.

This clonotype appeared many times. V usage is TRBV24-1 and J usage is TRBJ2-1; possible D gene TRBD2, 6 bases. V was pared by 3 bases and J by 1 base, with 9 bases between. This CDR3 is built from 15 residues. The germline V gene has CDR1 KGHDR and CDR2 SFDVKD. CDR3 nucleotides: TGTGCCACCAGTGATCCGGGACTTTCCTACAATGAGCAGTTCTTC. As protein: CATSDPGLSYNEQFF.

As regards this clonotype: Being one base from a much bigger clone, this may be a read error. The chain is built from TRBV7-2 and TRBJ1-1; a weak D match, TRBD1 (6 bases). This CDR3 is built from 13 residues. Germline V gives CDR1 SGHTA, CDR2 FQGNSA. V lost 6 bases and J 4 bases, leaving 12 bases between the germline ends. The CDR3 loop reads CTSSTTGATEAFF. In nucleotides, the CDR3 is TGTACCAGCAGTACGACAGGAGCCACTGAAGCTTTCTTT.

This clonotype was counted only a few times. The chain couples TRBV19 to TRBJ1-2; a weak D match, TRBD1 (5 bases). The V end lost 8 bases, the J end lost 0 bases, and 16 bases lay between the germline ends. CDR1 and CDR2 (germline): LNHDA, SQIVND (reference sequence). The CDR3 contains 15 residues. CDR3 sequence: CASRDRDLANYGYTF. The CDR3 nucleotides read TGTGCCAGTCGGGACCGCGACTTAGCTAACTATGGCTACACCTTC.

This clonotype came up many times. The chain combines TRBV30 with TRBJ1-4; TRBD1 is a possible D gene (5 bases). The length of the CDR3 is 14 residues. Trimming took off 0 bases at V and 8 bases at J, with 13 bases between the two ends. CDR1 is GTSNPN, CDR2 SVGIG, per germline (reference sequence). The CDR3 sequence is CAWSVSGTPEKLFF. The CDR3 DNA is TGTGCCTGGAGTGTAAGTGGGACCCCAGAAAAACTGTTTTTT. Using reference TRBV30 and TRBJ1-4 for the parts outside the CDR3, the full variable domain is SQTIHQWPATLVQPVGSPLSLECTVEGTSNPNLYWYRQAAGRGLQLLFYSVGIGQISSEVPQNLSASRPQDRQFILSSKKLLLSDSGFYLCAWSVSGTPEKLFFGSGTQLSVL.

This clonotype was recorded at least ten times. The chain joins TRBV7-2 to TRBJ2-4; TRBD2 agrees at 11 bases. Germline assignment: CDR1 SGHTA and CDR2 FQGNSA. With V trimmed by 1 base and J by 12 bases, 5 bases remained unmatched. The CDR3 is 14 residues long. The DNA of the CDR3 is TGTGCCAGCAGCTTAGGCCTAGCGGGGGGATCTCAGTACTTC. Protein product: CASSLGLAGGSQYF.

A word on this clonotype: A much larger clone is a single base away; this may be a read error. V is TRBV10-3 and J is TRBJ2-7; tentatively, D is TRBD2 (6 bases). Looked up from germline, CDR1 is ENHRY and CDR2 is SYGVKD. V was pared by 4 bases and J by 6 bases, with 16 bases between. The CDR3 runs 14 residues. CDR3 sequence reads: CAISAGVRKGEQYF. The CDR3 coding sequence is TGTGCCATCAGTGCGGGGGTGCGGAAGGGCGAGCAGTACTTC.

This chain uses TRBV5-1 with TRBJ2-5; D not resolved. This CDR3 has 16 amino acids. Germline V CDR1 and CDR2: SGHRS, YFSETQ. Trimming took 0 bases from V and 1 from J, leaving 13 bases between them. CDR3 loop: CASSLAKGRAQETQYF. DNA of the CDR3: TGCGCCAGCAGCTTGGCTAAAGGACGGGCCCAAGAGACCCAGTACTTC.

V usage is TRBV7-2 and J usage is TRBJ1-3; D not certain. This CDR3 spans 15 amino acids. V lost 2 bases and J lost 1, with 9 bases in between. The germline CDR1 and CDR2 sequences are SGHTA and FQGNSA. The CDR3 loop is CASSLQESSGNTIYF. The CDR3 DNA follows: TGTGCCAGCAGCTTACAGGAGTCGTCTGGAAACACCATATATTTT.

This clonotype was picked up many times. The CDR3 spells CSARGPVKDSNQPQHF. CDR3 DNA sequence: TGCAGTGCTAGGGGGCCAGTTAAAGATAGCAATCAGCCCCAGCATTTT. The chain recombines TRBV20-1 with TRBJ1-5, with D maybe TRBD1 (5 bases). With 3 bases removed from V and 0 bases from J, the gap between germline ends came to 15 bases. Germline values: CDR1 DFQATT, CDR2 SNEGSKA (reference sequence). CDR3 size: 16 residues.

There are a few counts of this clonotype. This chain uses TRBV10-3 with TRBJ1-3; maybe TRBD1 (5 bases). Germline V gene lookup returns CDR1 ENHRY and CDR2 SYGVKD. There are 14 residues in the CDR3. The germline V and J ends were trimmed by 6 bases and 4 bases, with 13 bases remaining between them. DNA for the CDR3: TGTGCCATCAGGGACACGGCGAGGGGAAACACCATATATTTT. It specifies CAIRDTARGNTIYF.

The chain recombines TRBV3-1 with TRBJ1-2; D gene uncertain. V lost 0 bases to trimming and J lost 7 bases, with 24 bases between them. This CDR3 spans 18 amino acids. From germline, CDR1 is LGHDT and CDR2 YNNKEL (reference sequence). The CDR3 sequence: CASSQDLSTGGGIGGYTF. CDR3 bases: TGTGCCAGCAGCCAAGATCTCAGTACCGGCGGCGGTATTGGTGGCTACACCTTC.